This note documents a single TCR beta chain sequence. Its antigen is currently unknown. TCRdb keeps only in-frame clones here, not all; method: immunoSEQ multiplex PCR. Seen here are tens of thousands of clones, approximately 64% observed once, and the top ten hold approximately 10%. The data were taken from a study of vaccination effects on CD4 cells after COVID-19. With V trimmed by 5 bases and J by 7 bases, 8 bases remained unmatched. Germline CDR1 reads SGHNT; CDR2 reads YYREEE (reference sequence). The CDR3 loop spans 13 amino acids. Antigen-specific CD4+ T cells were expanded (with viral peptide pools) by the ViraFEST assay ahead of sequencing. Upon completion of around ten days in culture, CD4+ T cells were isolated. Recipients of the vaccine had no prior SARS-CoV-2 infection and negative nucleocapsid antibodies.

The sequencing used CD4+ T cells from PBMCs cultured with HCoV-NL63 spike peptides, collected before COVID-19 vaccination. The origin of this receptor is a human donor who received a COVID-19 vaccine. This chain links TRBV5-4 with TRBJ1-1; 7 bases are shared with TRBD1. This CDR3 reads CASSHRGTGEAFF. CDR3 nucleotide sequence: TGTGCCAGCAGTCACAGGGGAACGGGTGAAGCTTTCTTT.